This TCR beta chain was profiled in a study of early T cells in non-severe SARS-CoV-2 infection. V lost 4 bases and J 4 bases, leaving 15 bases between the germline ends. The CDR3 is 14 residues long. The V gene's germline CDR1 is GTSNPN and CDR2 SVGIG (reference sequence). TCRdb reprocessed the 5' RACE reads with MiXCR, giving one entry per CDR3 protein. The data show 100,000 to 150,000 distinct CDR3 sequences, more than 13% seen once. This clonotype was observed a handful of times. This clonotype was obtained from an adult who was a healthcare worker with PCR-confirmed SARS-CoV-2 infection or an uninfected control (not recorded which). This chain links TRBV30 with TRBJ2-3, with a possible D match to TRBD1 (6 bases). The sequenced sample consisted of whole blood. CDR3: CAWNRDIGPDTQYF. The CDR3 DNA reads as TGTGCCTGGAACCGGGACATTGGGCCAGATACGCAGTATTTT. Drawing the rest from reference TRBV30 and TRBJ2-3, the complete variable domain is SQTIHQWPATLVQPVGSPLSLECTVEGTSNPNLYWYRQAAGRGLQLLFYSVGIGQISSEVPQNLSASRPQDRQFILSSKKLLLSDSGFYLCAWNRDIGPDTQYFGPGTRLTVL.